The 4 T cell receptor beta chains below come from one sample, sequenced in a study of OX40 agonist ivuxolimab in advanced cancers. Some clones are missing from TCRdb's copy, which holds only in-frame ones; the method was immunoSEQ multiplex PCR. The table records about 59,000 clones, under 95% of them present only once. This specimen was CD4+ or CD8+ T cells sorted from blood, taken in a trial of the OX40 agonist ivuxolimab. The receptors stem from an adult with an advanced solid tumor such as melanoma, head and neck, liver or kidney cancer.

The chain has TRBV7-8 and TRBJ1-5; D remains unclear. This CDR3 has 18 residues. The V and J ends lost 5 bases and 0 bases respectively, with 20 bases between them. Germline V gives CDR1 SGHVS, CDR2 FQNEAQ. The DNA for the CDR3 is TGTGCCAGCAGCCCGGGATCTGCTTTTAAGTATAGCAATCAGCCCCAGCATTTT. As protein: CASSPGSAFKYSNQPQHF.

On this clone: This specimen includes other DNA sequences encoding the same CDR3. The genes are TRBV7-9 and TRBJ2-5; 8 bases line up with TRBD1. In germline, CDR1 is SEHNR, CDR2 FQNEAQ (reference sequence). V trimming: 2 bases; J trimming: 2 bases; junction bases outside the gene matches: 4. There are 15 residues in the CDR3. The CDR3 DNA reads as TGTGCCAGCAGCTTACGACAGGGGAATCAAGAGACCCAGTACTTC. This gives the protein CASSLRQGNQETQYF.

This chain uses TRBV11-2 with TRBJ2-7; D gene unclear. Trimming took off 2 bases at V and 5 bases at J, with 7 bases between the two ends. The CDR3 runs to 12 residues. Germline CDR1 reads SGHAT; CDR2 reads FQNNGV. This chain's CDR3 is CASSLFNDEQYF. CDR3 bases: TGTGCCAGCAGCTTATTTAACGACGAGCAGTACTTC.

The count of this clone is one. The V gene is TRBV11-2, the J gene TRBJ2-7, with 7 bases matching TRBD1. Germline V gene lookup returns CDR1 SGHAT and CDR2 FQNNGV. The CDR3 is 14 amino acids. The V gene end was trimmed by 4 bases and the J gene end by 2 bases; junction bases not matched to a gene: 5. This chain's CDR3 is CASSSRQGTYEQYF. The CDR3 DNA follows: TGTGCCAGCAGCTCCCGACAGGGAACCTACGAGCAGTACTTC. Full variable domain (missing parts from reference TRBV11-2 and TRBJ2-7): EAGVAQSPRYKIIEKRQSVAFWCNPISGHATLYWYQQILGQGPKLLIQFQNNGVVDDSQLPKDRFSAERLKGVDSTLKIQPAKLEDSAVYLCASSSRQGTYEQYFGPGTRLTVT.